This T cell receptor (beta chain) was recovered during a study of T cells expressing NK-cell markers. Study details: Sorted T-cell subsets CD3+CD56+NKG2C+, CD3+CD56+NKG2C- and CD3+CD56-NKG2C+ were TCR beta-sequenced. The study sequenced eight donors, seven HCMV-seropositive and one seronegative. Study-level points and caveats: The study left the HCMV specificity of expanded NKG2C+ T cell clones unresolved.

UMI-tagged 5'RACE template switching yielded the TCR beta cDNA. Following a re-call of the 5' RACE reads, TCRdb has one entry per CDR3 protein and lacks DNA. Here the sample table reports 550,000 to 600,000 distinct CDR3 sequences. About this clonotype itself: What it binds is not known.

The CDR3 sequence is 14 residues long. The TCR comes from a young man in good health. Sequenced material: blood T cells: a sorted CD56 or NKG2C T cell subset, CD4+ or CD8+ T cells, or bulk PBMC T cells (not recorded which). This chain joins TRBV12-3 or TRBV12-4 and TRBJ1-5. This chain's CDR3 is CASSSRTINQPQHF.